This passage covers 16 T cell receptor beta chains from one sample sequenced in a study of T-cell memory formation after mild COVID-19. TCRdb passed the 5' RACE reads through MiXCR, listing each CDR3 protein once. The repertoire holds some 450,000 distinct CDR3 sequences, with roughly 17% as singletons. The material sequenced was PBMCs or a T cell subset sorted from them (not recorded which). The origin of the receptors is a man aged 18 to 30 who had mild COVID-19 (a few samples of this study predate the infection). Cell type and time point are not known.

CDR3 amino acids: CASSDSRFMQGNSYEQYV. CDR3 bases: TGTGCCAGCAGTGACTCGAGATTTATGCAGGGCAATTCCTACGAGCAGTACGTC. This sequence joins TRBV6-4 and TRBJ2-7; maybe TRBD1 (5 bases). The V gene lost 0 bases and the J gene lost 1 base, with 19 bases spanning the gap. The CDR3 runs to 18 residues. Germline V lookup: CDR1 MRHNA, CDR2 SNTAGT.

There are many counts of this clonotype. V gene TRBV5-1 combines with J gene TRBJ2-7; D might be TRBD1 (6 bases). The germline V gene encodes CDR1 SGHRS and CDR2 YFSETQ. Trimming took off 1 base at V and 5 bases at J, with 10 bases between the two ends. CDR3 length: 13 amino acids. CDR3 coding DNA: TGCGCCAGCAGCTTGCGACCAGGGGACGAGCAGTACGTC. It is translated as CASSLRPGDEQYV.

V and J are TRBV12-3 or TRBV12-4 and TRBJ2-7; no reliable D call. Trimming took off 6 bases at V and 2 bases at J, with 14 bases between the two ends. This CDR3 has 14 amino acids. The CDR3 here is CASRHEPGTYEQYF. DNA for the CDR3: TGTGCCAGCAGACACGAACCTGGGACCTACGAGCAGTACTTC.

The rearrangement uses TRBV5-1 and TRBJ2-2; weak D call: TRBD2 (7 bases). The CDR3 totals 17 residues. With 4 bases removed from V and 5 bases from J, the gap between germline ends came to 21 bases. Germline V lookup: CDR1 SGHRS, CDR2 YFSETQ. The CDR3 spells CASSLVMRGHGTGELFF. In DNA, the CDR3 is TGCGCCAGCAGCCTGGTTATGCGGGGGCATGGAACCGGGGAGCTGTTTTTT.

The genes are TRBV9 and TRBJ2-1; 9 nucleotides agree with TRBD1. CDR3 length: 13 residues. V lost 4 bases and J lost 10; bases outside the gene matches: 6. Per germline, CDR1 SGDLS and CDR2 YYNGEE. Here the CDR3 DNA reads TGTGCCAGCAGCTTCGGGACAGGGACGGAGCAGTTCTTC. Its translation: CASSFGTGTEQFF.

This clonotype occurred many times. The chain couples TRBV27 to TRBJ1-5; D might be TRBD1 (6 bases). Germline-derived CDR1 and CDR2 are MNHEY and SMNVEV (reference sequence). The CDR3 runs to 15 residues. Between the trimmed V and J ends, which lost 9 bases and 6 bases, there was a span of 21 bases. The CDR3 DNA reads as TGTGCCAGATACTCCGAACAGGGCTCGTTTCAGCCCCAGCATTTT. Its protein product is CARYSEQGSFQPQHF.

In this sample, this clonotype turned up a few times. This sequence joins TRBV5-1 and TRBJ1-2; no definite D call. This CDR3 is built from 14 residues. V lost 0 bases and J lost 0, with 6 bases in between. Germline V gives CDR1 SGHRS, CDR2 YFSETQ. DNA of the CDR3: TGCGCCAGCAGCTTGGTATCGGCTAACTATGGCTACACCTTC. Amino acid sequence: CASSLVSANYGYTF.

The chain combines TRBV7-9 with TRBJ1-6, with 9 bases aligning to TRBD1. Germline values: CDR1 SEHNR, CDR2 FQNEAQ (reference sequence). The CDR3 sequence is 17 residues long. V shed 1 base and J 1 base; nucleotides not matched to a gene: 2. The DNA of the CDR3 is TGTGCCAGCAGCTTAGAACAGGGGGCGTCCTATAATTCACCCCTCCACTTT. Its translation: CASSLEQGASYNSPLHF.

This clonotype was recorded only once. As DNA, the CDR3 is TGCGCCAGCACCACTCATCGGATCGCAGGGAGTCATTCACCCCTCCACTTT. Amino acids: CASTTHRIAGSHSPLHF. The chain couples TRBV5-1 to TRBJ1-6; possibly TRBD1 for D (5 bases). CDR1 and CDR2 (germline): SGHRS, YFSETQ. With 6 bases removed from V and 8 bases from J, the gap between germline ends came to 24 bases. CDR3 length: 17 residues. Drawing the rest from reference TRBV5-1 and TRBJ1-6, the complete variable domain is KAGVTQTPRYLIKTRGQQVTLSCSPISGHRSVSWYQQTPGQGLQFLFEYFSETQRNKGNFPGRFSGRQFSNSRSEMNVSTLELGDSALYLCASTTHRIAGSHSPLHFGNGTRLTVT.

The CDR3 here is CASSSMEQGYTF. The CDR3 DNA reads as TGTGCCAGCAGCTCGATGGAGCAGGGCTACACCTTC. The chain carries TRBV12-3 or TRBV12-4 and TRBJ1-2; D not resolved. Trimming cost V 6 bases and J 8 bases, with 13 bases left between them. The CDR3 sequence is 12 residues long.

V is TRBV29-1 and J is TRBJ1-2; D is unresolved. The CDR3 totals 11 residues. Trimming removed 2 bases from V and 6 bases from J, with 7 bases in between. Germline lookup yields CDR1 SQVTM and CDR2 ANQGSEA. CDR3 coding DNA: TGCAGCGTTGAATCGGTAAATGGCTACACCTTC. It specifies CSVESVNGYTF.

This sequence joins TRBV20-1 and TRBJ2-7; D is unresolved. V lost 0 bases and J lost 7, with 16 bases in between. This CDR3 is built from 14 residues. Germline V lookup: CDR1 DFQATT, CDR2 SNEGSKA (reference sequence). CDR3 protein: CSARDPGLPGEQYV. CDR3 sequence (DNA): TGCAGTGCTAGAGATCCGGGCCTCCCGGGTGAGCAGTACGTC.

The chain couples TRBV20-1 to TRBJ2-6; no clear D. Trimming took off 3 bases at V and 0 bases at J, with 9 bases between the two ends. CDR1 is DFQATT, CDR2 SNEGSKA, per germline (reference sequence). This CDR3 is 15 amino acids long. The CDR3 DNA sequence: TGCAGTGCTAGTAACACCGGCTCTGGGGCCAACGTCCTGACTTTC. This sequence encodes CSASNTGSGANVLTF.

This clonotype was seen only a few times. The CDR3 loop is CASSPDIGQETQYF. As DNA, the CDR3 is TGCGCCAGCAGCCCGGACATTGGCCAAGAGACCCAGTACTTC. The chain recombines TRBV5-1 with TRBJ2-5, with TRBD1 as a possible D gene (5 bases). The CDR3 sequence is 14 residues long. Germline V gene data show CDR1 as SGHRS and CDR2 as YFSETQ. The V and J ends lost 4 bases and 1 base respectively, with 11 bases between them.

The V call is TRBV7-2, the J call TRBJ1-5; 8 nucleotides match TRBD1. J lost 6 bases, V lost 1 base, and 11 bases had no gene match. CDR1 and CDR2 (germline): SGHTA, FQGNSA. The CDR3 consists of 17 residues. For the CDR3, the DNA is TGTGCCAGCAGCTTAGTTCCAGGGACAGGTAGCGGTCAGCCCCAGCATTTT. It codes for CASSLVPGTGSGQPQHF.

This clonotype occurred many times. J is TRBJ2-1 and V is TRBV7-9; a possible D gene is TRBD2 (6 bases). This CDR3 spans 13 amino acids. The germline gives CDR1 SEHNR, CDR2 FQNEAQ (reference sequence). Trimming cost V 5 bases and J 4 bases, with 9 bases left between them. CDR3 nucleotides: TGTGCCAGCAGCGGCGGAGGGTACAATGAGCAGTTCTTC. As protein: CASSGGGYNEQFF.